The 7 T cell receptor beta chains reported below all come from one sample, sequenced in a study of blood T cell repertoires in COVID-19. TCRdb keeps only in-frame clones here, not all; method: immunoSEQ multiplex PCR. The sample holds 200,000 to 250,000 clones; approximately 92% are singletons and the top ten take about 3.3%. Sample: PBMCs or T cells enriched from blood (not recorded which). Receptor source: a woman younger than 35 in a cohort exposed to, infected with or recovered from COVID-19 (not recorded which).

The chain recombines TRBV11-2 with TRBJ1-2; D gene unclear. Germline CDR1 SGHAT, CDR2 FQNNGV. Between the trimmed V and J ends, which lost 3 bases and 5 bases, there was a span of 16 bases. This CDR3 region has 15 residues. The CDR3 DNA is TGTGCCAGCAGCTTGCTAGGACCGGGAGATTATGGCTACACCTTC. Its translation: CASSLLGPGDYGYTF. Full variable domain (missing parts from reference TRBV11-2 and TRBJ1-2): EAGVAQSPRYKIIEKRQSVAFWCNPISGHATLYWYQQILGQGPKLLIQFQNNGVVDDSQLPKDRFSAERLKGVDSTLKIQPAKLEDSAVYLCASSLLGPGDYGYTFGSGTRLTVV.

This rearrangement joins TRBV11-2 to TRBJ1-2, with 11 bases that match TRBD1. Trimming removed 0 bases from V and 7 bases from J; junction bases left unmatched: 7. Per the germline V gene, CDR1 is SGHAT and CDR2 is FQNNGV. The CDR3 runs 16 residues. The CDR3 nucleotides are TGTGCCAGCAGCTTAGATCTAGGACAGGGGGCTTCTGGCTACACCTTC. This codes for CASSLDLGQGASGYTF.

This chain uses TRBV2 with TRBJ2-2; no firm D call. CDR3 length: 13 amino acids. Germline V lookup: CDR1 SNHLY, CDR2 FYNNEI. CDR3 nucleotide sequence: TGTGTCGGTGGGCAGATGAACACCGGGGAGCTGTTTTTT. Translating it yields CVGGQMNTGELFF.

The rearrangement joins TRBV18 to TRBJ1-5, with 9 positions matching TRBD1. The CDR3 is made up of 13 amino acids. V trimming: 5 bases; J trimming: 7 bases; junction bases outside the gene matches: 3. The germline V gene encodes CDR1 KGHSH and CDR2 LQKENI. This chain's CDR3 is CASSSGQGQPQHF. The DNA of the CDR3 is TGTGCCAGCTCATCGGGACAGGGACAGCCCCAGCATTTT.

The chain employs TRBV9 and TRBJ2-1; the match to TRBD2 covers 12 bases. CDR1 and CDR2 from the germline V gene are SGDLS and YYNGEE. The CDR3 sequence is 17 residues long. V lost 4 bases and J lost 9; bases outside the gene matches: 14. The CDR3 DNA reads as TGTGCCAGCAGCCTAGAGGTCCTAGCGGGGGGGCCCGGTGAGCAGTTCTTC. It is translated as CASSLEVLAGGPGEQFF.

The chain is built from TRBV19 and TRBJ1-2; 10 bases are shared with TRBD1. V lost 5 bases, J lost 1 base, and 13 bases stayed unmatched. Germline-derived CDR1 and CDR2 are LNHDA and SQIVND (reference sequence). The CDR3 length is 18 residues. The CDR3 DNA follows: TGTGCCAGTAGTCTACCCCCGGGACAGGGGCCCCGTAACTATGGCTACACCTTC. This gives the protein CASSLPPGQGPRNYGYTF.

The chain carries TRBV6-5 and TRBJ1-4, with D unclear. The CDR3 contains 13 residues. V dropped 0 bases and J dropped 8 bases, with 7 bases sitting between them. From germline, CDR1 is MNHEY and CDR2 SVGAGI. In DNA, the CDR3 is TGTGCCAGCAGTTACTCGATCGGGGAAAAACTGTTTTTT. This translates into CASSYSIGEKLFF.